Below, one T cell receptor beta chain is given with its context. The antigen remains undetermined. CDR1 and CDR2 (germline): LNHDA, SQIVND (reference sequence). CDR3 length equals 14 residues. Trimming at V came to 7 bases and at J to 8 bases, leaving 12 bases not matched to a gene. This sample is part of a study of cytomegalovirus exposure and HLA in healthy donors. Overall study context: In a later analysis, it was reported that the approximately 120 validation repertoires had been produced on the same platform as the 600 to 850 repertoires belonging to the first cohort. Study-level points and caveats: It was found in a later analysis that first-cohort TCR clusters tended to co-occur in the 120 validation repertoires.

Data came from immunoSEQ multiplex PCR; TCRdb stores just in-frame clones and leaves some out. The profile shows 100,000 to 150,000 clones, more than 70% of them singletons. The chain uses TRBV19 and TRBJ1-2, with 8 bases aligning to TRBD1. Sequences were obtained from PBMCs. The TCR comes from a woman in her 30s in good health and CMV-seronegative. For the CDR3, the DNA is TGTGCCAGTATATCGCGGGACAGGAGAAGGGGCTACACCTTC. Residues: CASISRDRRRGYTF.